This T cell receptor (beta chain) derives from a study of blood T cell repertoires in COVID-19. Study as a whole: Researchers got acute and convalescent COVID-19 samples from the United States, Italy and Spain. T cells, B-cell-depleted T cells, or PBMCs provided the cDNA or gDNA that served as material.

Authors' processing steps: Reference gene primer amplification in the assay estimated nucleated cell counts. Sequenced by immunoSEQ multiplex PCR; TCRdb stores in-frame clones only, minus some. Clone size and V and J calls were adopted from that table, with D and trimming inferred from the DNA. This sample has around 80,000 clones, with around 90% found just once. CDR1 PRHDT and CDR2 FYEKMQ come from the germline V gene (reference sequence). Trimming at V came to 5 bases and at J to 7 bases, leaving 11 bases not matched to a gene. This CDR3 spans 16 amino acids. The rearrangement links TRBV13 to TRBJ2-1; 10 bases agree with TRBD2. The source material was peripheral blood. The origin of this receptor is a human donor in a cohort sampled during active COVID-19. This chain's CDR3 is CASSPRGAGGRNEQFF. CDR3 sequence (DNA): TGTGCCAGCAGCCCCAGGGGAGCGGGGGGGCGAAATGAGCAGTTCTTC.